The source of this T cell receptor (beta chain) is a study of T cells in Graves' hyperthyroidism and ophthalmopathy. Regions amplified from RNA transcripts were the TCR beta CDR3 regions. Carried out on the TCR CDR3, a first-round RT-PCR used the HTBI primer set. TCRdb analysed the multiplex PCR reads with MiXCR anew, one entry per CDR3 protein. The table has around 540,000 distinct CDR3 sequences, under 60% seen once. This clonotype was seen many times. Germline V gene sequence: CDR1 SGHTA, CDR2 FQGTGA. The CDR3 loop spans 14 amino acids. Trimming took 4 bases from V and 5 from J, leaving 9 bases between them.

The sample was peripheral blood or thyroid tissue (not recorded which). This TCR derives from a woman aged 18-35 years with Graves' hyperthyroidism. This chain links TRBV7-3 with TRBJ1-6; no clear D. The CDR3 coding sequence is TGTGCCAGCAGCTACGGACTGAATAATTCACCCCTCCACTTT. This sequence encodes CASSYGLNNSPLHF.